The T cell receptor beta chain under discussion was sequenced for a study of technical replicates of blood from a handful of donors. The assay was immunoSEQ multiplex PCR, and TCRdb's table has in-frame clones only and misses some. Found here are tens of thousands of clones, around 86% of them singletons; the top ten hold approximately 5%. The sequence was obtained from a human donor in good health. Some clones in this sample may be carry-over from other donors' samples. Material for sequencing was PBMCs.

CDR3 loop: CASSSPKLSTDTQYF. The CDR3 region has the DNA TGTGCCAGCAGCTCGCCGAAACTCAGCACAGATACGCAGTATTTT. The gene calls are TRBV7-9 and TRBJ2-3; D is unresolved. Per the germline V gene, CDR1 is SEHNR and CDR2 is FQNEAQ (reference sequence). V dropped 4 bases and J dropped 0 bases, with 11 bases sitting between them. This CDR3 has 15 residues.